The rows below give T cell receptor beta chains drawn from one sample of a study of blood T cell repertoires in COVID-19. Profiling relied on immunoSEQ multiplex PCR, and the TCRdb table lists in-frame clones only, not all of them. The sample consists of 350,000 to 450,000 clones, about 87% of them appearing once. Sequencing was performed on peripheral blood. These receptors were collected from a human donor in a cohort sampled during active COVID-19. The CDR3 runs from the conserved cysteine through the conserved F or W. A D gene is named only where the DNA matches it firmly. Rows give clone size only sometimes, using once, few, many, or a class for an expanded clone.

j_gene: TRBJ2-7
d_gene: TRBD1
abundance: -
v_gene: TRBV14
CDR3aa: CASSQVGQGYEQYF
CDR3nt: TGTGCCAGCAGCCAAGTTGGACAGGGGTACGAGCAGTACTTC

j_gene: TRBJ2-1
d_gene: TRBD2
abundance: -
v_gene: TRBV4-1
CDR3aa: CASSQPPRGVGNEQFF
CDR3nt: TGCGCCAGCAGCCAACCCCCCCGGGGGGTGGGCAATGAGCAGTTCTTC

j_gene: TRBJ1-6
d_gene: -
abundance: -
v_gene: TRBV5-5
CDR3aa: CASSLVGGNSPLHF
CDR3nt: TGTGCCAGCAGCTTAGTGGGGGGTAATTCACCCCTCCACTTT

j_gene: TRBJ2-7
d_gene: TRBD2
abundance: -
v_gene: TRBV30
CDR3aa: CAWTPRGPAGAGEQYF
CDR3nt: TGTGCCTGGACCCCTCGGGGTCCAGCGGGGGCCGGCGAGCAGTACTTC

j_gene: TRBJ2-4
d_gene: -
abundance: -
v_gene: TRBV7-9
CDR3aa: CASSLEVSGNIQYF
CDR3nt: TGTGCCAGCAGCTTGGAGGTATCGGGAAACATTCAGTACTTC

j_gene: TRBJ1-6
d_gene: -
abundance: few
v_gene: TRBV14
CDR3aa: CASSQAARSPLHF
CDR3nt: TGTGCCAGCAGCCAAGCGGCCAGGTCACCCCTCCACTTT

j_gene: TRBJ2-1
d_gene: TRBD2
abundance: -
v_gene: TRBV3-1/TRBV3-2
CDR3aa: CASSQIAGGPHNEQFF
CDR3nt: TGTGCCAGCAGCCAAATAGCGGGAGGGCCACACAATGAGCAGTTCTTC

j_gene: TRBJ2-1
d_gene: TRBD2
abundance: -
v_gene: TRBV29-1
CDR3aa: CSAKTPLPGLGGNEQFF
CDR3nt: TGCAGCGCCAAGACACCTTTACCGGGACTAGGAGGCAATGAGCAGTTCTTC

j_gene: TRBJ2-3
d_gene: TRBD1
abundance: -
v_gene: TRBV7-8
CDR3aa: CASSLRGRSTDTQYF
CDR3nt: TGTGCCAGCAGCTTGAGGGGGCGTAGCACAGATACGCAGTATTTT

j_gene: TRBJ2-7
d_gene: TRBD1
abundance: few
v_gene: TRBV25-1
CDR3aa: CASSSTGTANYEQYF
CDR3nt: TGTGCCAGCAGTTCCACCGGGACAGCAAACTACGAGCAGTACTTC

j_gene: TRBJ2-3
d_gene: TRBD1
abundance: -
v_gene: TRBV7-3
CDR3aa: CASSTTGTARDTQYF
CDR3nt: TGTGCCAGCAGCACCACCGGGACAGCCCGAGATACGCAGTATTTT

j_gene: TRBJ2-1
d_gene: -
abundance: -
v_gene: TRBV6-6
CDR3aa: CASSPTGTNEQFF
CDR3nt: TGTGCCAGCAGTCCTACCGGGACAAATGAGCAGTTCTTC

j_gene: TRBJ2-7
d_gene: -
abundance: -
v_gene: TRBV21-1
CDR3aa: CASSKDGWASGYEQYF
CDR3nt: TGTGCCAGCAGCAAAGACGGTTGGGCTAGCGGATACGAGCAGTACTTC

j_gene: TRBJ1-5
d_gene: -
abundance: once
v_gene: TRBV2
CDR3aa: CASSGAAYQPQHF
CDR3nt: TGTGCCAGCAGTGGGGCAGCTTATCAGCCCCAGCATTTT

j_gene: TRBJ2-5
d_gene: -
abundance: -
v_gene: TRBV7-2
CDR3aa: CASSLAPYQETQYF
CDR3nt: TGTGCCAGCAGCTTAGCTCCGTACCAAGAGACCCAGTACTTC

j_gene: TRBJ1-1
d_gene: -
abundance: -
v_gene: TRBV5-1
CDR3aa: CASSLLSPGNTEAFF
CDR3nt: TGCGCCAGCAGCTTGCTGTCTCCGGGAAACACTGAAGCTTTCTTT

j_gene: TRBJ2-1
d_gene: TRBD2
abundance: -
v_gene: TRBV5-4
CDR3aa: CASSAGGLAGGLNEQFF
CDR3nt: TGTGCCAGCAGCGCCGGAGGACTAGCGGGCGGCTTAAATGAGCAGTTCTTC

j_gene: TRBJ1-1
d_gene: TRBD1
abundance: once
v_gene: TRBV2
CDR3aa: CASSEGWGTGATEAFF
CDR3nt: TGTGCCAGCAGTGAAGGGTGGGGGACAGGAGCCACTGAAGCTTTCTTT

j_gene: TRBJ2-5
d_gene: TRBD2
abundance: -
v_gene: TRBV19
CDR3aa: CASSIEGTLSGRSTQYF
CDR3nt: TGTGCCAGTAGTATAGAAGGGACACTTAGCGGGAGGTCGACCCAGTACTTC

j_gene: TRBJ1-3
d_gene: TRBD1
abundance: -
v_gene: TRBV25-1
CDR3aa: CASSEGTGPGNTIYF
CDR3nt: TGTGCCAGCAGTGAAGGGACAGGGCCCGGAAACACCATATATTTT

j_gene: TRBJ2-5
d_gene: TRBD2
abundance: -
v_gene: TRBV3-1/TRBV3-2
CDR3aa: CASSPIGGDQETQYF
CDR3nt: TGTGCCAGCAGCCCTATCGGGGGGGACCAAGAGACCCAGTACTTC

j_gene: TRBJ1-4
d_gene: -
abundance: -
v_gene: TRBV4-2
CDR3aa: CASSQDRGFGTNEKLFF
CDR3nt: TGTGCCAGCAGCCAAGATCGGGGGTTTGGGACTAATGAAAAACTGTTTTTT

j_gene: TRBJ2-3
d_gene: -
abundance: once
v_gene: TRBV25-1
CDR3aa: CASSEPLSSGQYF
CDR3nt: TGTGCCAGCAGTGAGCCTCTCTCCTCGGGGCAGTATTTT

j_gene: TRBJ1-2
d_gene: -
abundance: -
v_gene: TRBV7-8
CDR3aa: CASSSGSYGYTF
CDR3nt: TGTGCCAGCAGCTCAGGAAGCTATGGCTACACCTTC

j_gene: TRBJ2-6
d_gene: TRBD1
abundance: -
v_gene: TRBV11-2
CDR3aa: CASSLERGRVGANVLTF
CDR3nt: TGTGCCAGCAGCTTAGAGAGGGGGCGGGTCGGGGCCAACGTCCTGACTTTC

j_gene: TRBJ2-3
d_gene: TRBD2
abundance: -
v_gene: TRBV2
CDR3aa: CASTPSGGPGTDTQYF
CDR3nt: TGTGCCAGCACTCCTAGCGGGGGACCGGGCACAGATACGCAGTATTTT

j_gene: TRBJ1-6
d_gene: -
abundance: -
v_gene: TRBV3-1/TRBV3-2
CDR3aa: CASSFSYYNSPLHF
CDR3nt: TGTGCCAGCAGCTTTTCGTACTATAATTCACCCCTCCACTTT

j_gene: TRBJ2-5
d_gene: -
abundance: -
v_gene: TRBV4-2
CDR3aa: CASSQRGMKRNQETQYF
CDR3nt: TGTGCCAGCAGCCAAAGAGGGATGAAGCGGAACCAAGAGACCCAGTACTTC

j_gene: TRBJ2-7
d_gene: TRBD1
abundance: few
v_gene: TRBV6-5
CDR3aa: CASRPGQGSAYEQYF
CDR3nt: TGTGCCAGCAGACCGGGACAGGGAAGTGCCTACGAGCAGTACTTC

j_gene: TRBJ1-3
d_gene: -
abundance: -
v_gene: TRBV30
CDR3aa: CAWSQASNSGNTIYF
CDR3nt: TGTGCCTGGAGTCAGGCTAGCAATTCTGGAAACACCATATATTTT

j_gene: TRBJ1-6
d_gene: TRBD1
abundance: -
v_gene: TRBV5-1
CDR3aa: CASSPSMDRGNSPLHF
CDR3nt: TGCGCCAGCAGCCCGTCGATGGACAGGGGTAATTCACCCCTCCACTTT

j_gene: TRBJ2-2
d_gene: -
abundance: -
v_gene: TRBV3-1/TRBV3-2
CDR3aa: CASSRGRGAGLNTGELFF
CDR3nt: TGTGCCAGCAGCCGAGGGAGAGGGGCGGGGCTGAACACCGGGGAGCTGTTTTTT

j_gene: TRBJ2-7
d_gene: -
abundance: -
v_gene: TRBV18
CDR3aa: CASSPLGGTSYEQYF
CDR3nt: TGTGCCAGCTCACCCCTCGGCGGGACCTCCTACGAGCAGTACTTC

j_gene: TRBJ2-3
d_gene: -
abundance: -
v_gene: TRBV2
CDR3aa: CASSEQGTDTQYF
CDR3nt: TGTGCCAGCAGTGAACAGGGCACAGATACGCAGTATTTT

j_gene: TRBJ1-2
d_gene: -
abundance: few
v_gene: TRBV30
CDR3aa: CAWSRQTSGYTF
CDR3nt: TGTGCCTGGAGTCGACAGACCTCGGGCTACACCTTC

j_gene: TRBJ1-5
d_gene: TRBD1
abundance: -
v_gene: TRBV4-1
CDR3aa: CASSRDRAQPQHF
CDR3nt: TGCGCCAGCAGCCGGGACAGGGCACAGCCCCAGCATTTT

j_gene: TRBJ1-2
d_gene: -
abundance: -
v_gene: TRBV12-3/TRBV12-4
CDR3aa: CASRNQGLSYTF
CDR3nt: TGTGCCAGCAGGAACCAGGGATTGAGCTACACCTTC

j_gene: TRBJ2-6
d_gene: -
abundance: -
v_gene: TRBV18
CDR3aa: CASSPWTVFAGANVLTF
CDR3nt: TGTGCCAGCTCACCCTGGACAGTTTTCGCTGGGGCCAACGTCCTGACTTTC

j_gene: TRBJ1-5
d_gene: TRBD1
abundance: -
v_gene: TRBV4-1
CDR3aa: CASSQVSSGGRQPQHF
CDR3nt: TGCGCCAGCAGCCAAGTCAGCTCAGGGGGCAGACAGCCCCAGCATTTT

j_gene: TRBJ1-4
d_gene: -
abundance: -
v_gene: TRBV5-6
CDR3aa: CASSSIGSQKLFF
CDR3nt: TGTGCCAGCAGTTCGATCGGGAGTCAAAAACTGTTTTTT

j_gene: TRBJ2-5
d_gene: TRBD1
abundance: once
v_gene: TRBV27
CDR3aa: CASSWGPGQGGETQYF
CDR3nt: TGTGCCAGCAGTTGGGGGCCGGGACAGGGGGGAGAGACCCAGTACTTC

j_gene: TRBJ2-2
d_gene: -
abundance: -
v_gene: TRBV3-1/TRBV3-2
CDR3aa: CASSPLSNTGELFF
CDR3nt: TGTGCCAGCAGCCCTTTATCGAACACCGGGGAGCTGTTTTTT

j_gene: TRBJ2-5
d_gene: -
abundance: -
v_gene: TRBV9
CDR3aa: CASSVGTSIGTQYF
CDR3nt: TGTGCCAGCAGCGTCGGTACTAGTATAGGGACCCAGTACTTC

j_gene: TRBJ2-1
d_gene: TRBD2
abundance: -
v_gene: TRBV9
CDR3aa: CASSVGVAGYNEQFF
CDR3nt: TGTGCCAGCAGCGTAGGAGTAGCGGGGTACAATGAGCAGTTCTTC

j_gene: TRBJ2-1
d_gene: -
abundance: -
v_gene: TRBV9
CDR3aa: CASSFRGNWRTRNNEQFF
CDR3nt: TGTGCCAGCAGCTTCCGAGGAAACTGGAGGACCCGAAACAATGAGCAGTTCTTC

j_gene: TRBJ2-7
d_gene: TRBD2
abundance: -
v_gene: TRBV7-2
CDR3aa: CASSFPGTSGGPRYEQYF
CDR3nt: TGTGCCAGCAGCTTTCCTGGGACTAGCGGGGGACCACGCTACGAGCAGTACTTC

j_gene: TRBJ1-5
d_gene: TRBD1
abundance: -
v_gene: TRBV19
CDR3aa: CASRMEGAYQPQHF
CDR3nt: TGTGCCAGTCGAATGGAGGGGGCGTATCAGCCCCAGCATTTT

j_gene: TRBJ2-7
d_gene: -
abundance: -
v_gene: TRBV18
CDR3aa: CASSGGWYGGDYEQYF
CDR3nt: TGTGCCAGCTCAGGTGGGTGGTACGGCGGGGACTACGAGCAGTACTTC

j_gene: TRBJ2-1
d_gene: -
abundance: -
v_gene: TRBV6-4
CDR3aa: CASARALVRGEQFF
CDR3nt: TGTGCCAGCGCCAGGGCGCTAGTTAGGGGTGAGCAGTTCTTC

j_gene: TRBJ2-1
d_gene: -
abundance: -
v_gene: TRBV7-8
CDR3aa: CASSSRGGGSYNEQFF
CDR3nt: TGTGCCAGCAGCTCCCGAGGGGGTGGCTCCTACAATGAGCAGTTCTTC

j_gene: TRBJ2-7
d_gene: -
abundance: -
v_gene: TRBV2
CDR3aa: CASCRDTAYEQYF
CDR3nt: TGTGCCAGCTGCCGGGACACCGCCTACGAGCAGTACTTC

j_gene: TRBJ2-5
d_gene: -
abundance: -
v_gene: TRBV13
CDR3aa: CASSPREGGPETQYF
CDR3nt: TGTGCCAGCAGCCCTAGGGAGGGGGGGCCGGAGACCCAGTACTTC

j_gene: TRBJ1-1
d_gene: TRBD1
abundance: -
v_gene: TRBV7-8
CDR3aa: CASSPNRATGGTEAFF
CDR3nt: TGTGCCAGCAGCCCCAATCGGGCTACAGGGGGCACTGAAGCTTTCTTT

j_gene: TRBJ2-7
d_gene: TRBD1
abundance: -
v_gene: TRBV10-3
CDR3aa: CAISFLRDRTYEQYF
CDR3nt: TGTGCCATCAGCTTCCTCCGGGACAGGACCTACGAGCAGTACTTC

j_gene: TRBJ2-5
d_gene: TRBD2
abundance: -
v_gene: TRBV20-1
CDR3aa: CSASDPTSGWYQETQYF
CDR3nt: TGCAGTGCTAGTGATCCCACTAGCGGATGGTACCAAGAGACCCAGTACTTC